This T cell receptor (beta chain) was profiled in a study of persistence of HIV-infected CD4 T cells. Study background: Median time on suppressive ART was seven to eight years.

Nonspecific anti-CD3/anti-CD28 bead stimulation represents the broad CD4+ T cell repertoire. Sorting of responding CD4+ T cells relied on upregulated CD40 ligand together with CD69. Adults with HIV-1 started suppressive ART while chronically infected. Inclusion required CMV-positive serology and CD4+ counts above 400 cells/uL. V was trimmed by 8 bases and J by 2 bases, leaving 9 bases between them. Germline CDR1 is DFQATT and CDR2 is SNEGSKA (reference sequence). This CDR3 has 11 residues. Of note for this clone: Its antigen is undetermined.

The immunoSEQ assay was version 4, run in survey mode. The protocol was immunoSEQ multiplex PCR, while the TCRdb copy is restricted to in-frame clones and leaves out a portion. The table includes some 45,000 clones, 88% detected once. The sample here was CD4+ T cells sorted from PBMCs after 18-hour stimulation, taken from a patient who received antiretroviral therapy. The V and J genes are TRBV20-1 and TRBJ2-5; no clear D gene. The TCR sequence derives from an adult woman with HIV who was CMV-seropositive. CDR3 amino acids: CSLSSQETQYF. The CDR3 nucleotides read TGCAGTTTATCTTCTCAAGAGACCCAGTACTTC.